This T cell receptor (beta chain) is drawn from a study of response to subunit inactivated influenza vaccine. TCRdb ran MiXCR on the RT-PCR reads and lists one entry per CDR3 protein. The data show 600,000 to 850,000 distinct CDR3 sequences, around 15% seen once. The CDR3 runs to 18 residues. Trimming took 2 bases from V and 2 from J; bases not matched to a gene: 10. Germline V lookup: CDR1 MGHRA, CDR2 YSYEKL. This clonotype was picked up many times. Specimen: PBMCs from blood, collected less than 15 days before vaccination. This rearrangement joins TRBV4-1 to TRBJ2-3, with 10 bases lining up with TRBD2. This sequence originates from a middle-aged man who received an inactivated influenza vaccine. CDR3 DNA sequence: TGCGCCAGCAGCCAACTAGCGGGGGCCTCTAGAATCACAGATACGCAGTATTTT. Protein product: CASSQLAGASRITDTQYF.